The source of this TCR beta chain is a study of T cell repertoires in cytomegalovirus infection. This clonotype has more than one count but fewer than ten. Its specificity is unknown. TCRdb re-analysed the reads in MiXCR, keeping a single row per CDR3 protein. The sample yields approximately 70,000 distinct CDR3 sequences, roughly 20% seen once. This clonotype originated in a human donor in good health (CMV status not recorded). Some clones in this sample may be carry-over from other donors' samples. The sequencing here drew on CD8+ T cells from cultured PBMCs, taken from culture after CMV antigen stimulation.

CDR3 sequence reads: CASSLASGLTYEQYF. CDR3 DNA sequence: TGTGCCAGCAGCTTAGCGTCGGGGCTTACCTACGAGCAGTACTTC. V usage is TRBV7-9 and J usage is TRBJ2-7; D is tentatively TRBD1 or TRBD2 (5 bases each). Germline CDR1 and CDR2: SEHNR and FQNEAQ (reference sequence). This CDR3 spans 15 amino acids. Trimming took off 0 bases at V and 2 bases at J, with 11 bases between the two ends.